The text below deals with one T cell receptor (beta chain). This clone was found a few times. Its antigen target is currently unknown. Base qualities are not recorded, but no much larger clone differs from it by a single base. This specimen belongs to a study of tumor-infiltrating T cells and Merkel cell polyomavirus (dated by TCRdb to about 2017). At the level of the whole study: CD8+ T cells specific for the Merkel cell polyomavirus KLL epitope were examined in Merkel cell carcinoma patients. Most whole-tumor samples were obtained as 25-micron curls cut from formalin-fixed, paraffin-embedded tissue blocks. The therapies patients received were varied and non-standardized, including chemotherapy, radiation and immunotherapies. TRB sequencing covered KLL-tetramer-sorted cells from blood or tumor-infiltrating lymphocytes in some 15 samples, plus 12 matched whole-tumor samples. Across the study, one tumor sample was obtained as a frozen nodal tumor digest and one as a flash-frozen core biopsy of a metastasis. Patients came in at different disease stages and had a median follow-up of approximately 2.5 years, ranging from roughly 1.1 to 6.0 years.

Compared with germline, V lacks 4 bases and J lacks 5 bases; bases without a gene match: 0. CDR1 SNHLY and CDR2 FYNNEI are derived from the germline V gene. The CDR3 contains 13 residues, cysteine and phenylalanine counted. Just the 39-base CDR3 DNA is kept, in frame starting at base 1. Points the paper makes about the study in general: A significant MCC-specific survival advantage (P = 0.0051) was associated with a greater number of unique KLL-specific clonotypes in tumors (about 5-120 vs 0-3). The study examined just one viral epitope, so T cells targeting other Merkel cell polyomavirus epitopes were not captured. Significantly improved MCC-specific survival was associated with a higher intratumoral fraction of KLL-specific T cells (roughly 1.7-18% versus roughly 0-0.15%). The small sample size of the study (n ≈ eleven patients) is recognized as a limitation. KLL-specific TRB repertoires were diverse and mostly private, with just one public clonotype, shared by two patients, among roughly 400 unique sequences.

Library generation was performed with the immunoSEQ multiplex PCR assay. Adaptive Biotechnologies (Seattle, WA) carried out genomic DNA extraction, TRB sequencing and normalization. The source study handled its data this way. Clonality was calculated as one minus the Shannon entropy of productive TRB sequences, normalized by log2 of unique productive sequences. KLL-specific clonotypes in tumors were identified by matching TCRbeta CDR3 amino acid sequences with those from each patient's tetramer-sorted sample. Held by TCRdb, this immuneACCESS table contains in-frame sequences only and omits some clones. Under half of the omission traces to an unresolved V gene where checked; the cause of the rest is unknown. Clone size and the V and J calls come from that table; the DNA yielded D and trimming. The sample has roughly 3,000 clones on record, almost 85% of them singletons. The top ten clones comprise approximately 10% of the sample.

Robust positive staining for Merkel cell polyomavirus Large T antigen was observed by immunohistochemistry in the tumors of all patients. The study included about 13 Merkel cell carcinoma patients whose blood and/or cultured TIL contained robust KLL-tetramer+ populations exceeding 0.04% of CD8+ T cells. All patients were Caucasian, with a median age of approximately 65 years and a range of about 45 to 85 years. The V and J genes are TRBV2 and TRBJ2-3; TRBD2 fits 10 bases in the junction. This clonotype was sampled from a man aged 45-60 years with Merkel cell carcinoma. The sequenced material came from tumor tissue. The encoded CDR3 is CASSGTSGDTQYF. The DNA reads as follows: TGTGCCAGCAGTGGGACTAGCGGAGATACGCAGTATTTT.